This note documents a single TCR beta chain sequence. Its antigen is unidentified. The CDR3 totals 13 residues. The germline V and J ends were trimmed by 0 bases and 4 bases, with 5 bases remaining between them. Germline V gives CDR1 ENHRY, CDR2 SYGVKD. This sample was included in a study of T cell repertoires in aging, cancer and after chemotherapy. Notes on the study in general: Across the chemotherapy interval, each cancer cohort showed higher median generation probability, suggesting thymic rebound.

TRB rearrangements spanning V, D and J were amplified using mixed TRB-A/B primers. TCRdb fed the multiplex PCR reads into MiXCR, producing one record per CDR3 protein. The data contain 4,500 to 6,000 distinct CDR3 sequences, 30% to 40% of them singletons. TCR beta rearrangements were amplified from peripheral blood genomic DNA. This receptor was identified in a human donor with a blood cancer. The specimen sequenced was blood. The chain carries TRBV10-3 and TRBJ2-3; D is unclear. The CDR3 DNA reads TGTGCCATCAGTGAGTCTCCTGCAGATACGCAGTATTTT. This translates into CAISESPADTQYF.